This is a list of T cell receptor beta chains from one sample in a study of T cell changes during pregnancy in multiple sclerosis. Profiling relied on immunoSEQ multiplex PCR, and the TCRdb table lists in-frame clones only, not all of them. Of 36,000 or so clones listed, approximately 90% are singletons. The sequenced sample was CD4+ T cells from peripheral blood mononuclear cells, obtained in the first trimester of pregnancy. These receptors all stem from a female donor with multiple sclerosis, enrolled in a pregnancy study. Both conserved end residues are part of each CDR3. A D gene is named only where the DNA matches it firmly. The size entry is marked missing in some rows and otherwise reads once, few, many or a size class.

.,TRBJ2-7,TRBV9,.,TGTGCCAGCAGCCAGTCCCTTAGCAGCTACGAGCAGTACTTC,CASSQSLSSYEQYF
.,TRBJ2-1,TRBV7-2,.,TGTGCCAGCAGCTTAAGCCAAAGCTCCTACAATGAGCAGTTCTTC,CASSLSQSSYNEQFF
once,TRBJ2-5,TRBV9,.,TGTGCCAGCAGCGTAGGGAGGTGGGAGACCCAGTACTTC,CASSVGRWETQYF
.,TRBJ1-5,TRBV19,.,TGTGCCAGTAACGTGGGGGGGGGCAATCAGCCCCAGCATTTT,CASNVGGGNQPQHF
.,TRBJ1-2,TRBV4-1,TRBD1,TGCGCCAGCAGCCAAGATAAGGACAGGGGGCGGAGCGGCTACACCTTC,CASSQDKDRGRSGYTF
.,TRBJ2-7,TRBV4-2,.,TGTGCCAGCAGCCAAGACAGGGACGAGCAGTACTTC,CASSQDRDEQYF
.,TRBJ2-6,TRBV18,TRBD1,TGTGCCAGCTCACTAACTCGGGACAGGGCCTCTGGGGCCAACGTCCTGACTTTC,CASSLTRDRASGANVLTF
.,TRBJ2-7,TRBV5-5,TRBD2,TGTGCCAGCAGCCCGGGACTAGCGGTTTTCTCCTACGAGCAGTACTTC,CASSPGLAVFSYEQYF
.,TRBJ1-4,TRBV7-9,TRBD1,TGTGCCAGCAGCTCCGGGACAGGGACTGAAAAACTGTTTTTT,CASSSGTGTEKLFF
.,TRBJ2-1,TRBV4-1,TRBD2,TGCGCCAGCAGCCGGGGGACTAGCGGCGGAAATGAGCAGTTCTTC,CASSRGTSGGNEQFF
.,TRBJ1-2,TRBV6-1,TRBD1,TGTGCCAGCAGTGACCGGCAGGGGGCCTCCTATGGCTACACCTTC,CASSDRQGASYGYTF
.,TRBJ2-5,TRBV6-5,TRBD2,TGTGCCAGCAGCCAACGACGGGGGGGCCTCCAGACCCAGTACTTC,CASSQRRGGLQTQYF
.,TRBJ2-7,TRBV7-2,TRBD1,TGTGCCAGCAGCTTAGAAGGGACAGGGGGGCGGGAGCAGTACTTC,CASSLEGTGGREQYF
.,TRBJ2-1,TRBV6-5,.,TGTGCCAGCAGTCAGTTCGATGAGCAGTTCTTC,CASSQFDEQFF
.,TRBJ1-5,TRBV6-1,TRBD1,TGTGCCAGCAGTGAATTCCCCTGGACAGGCCAGCCCCAGCATTTT,CASSEFPWTGQPQHF
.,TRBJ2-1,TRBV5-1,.,TGCGCCAGTGACCCGGGTGGCCGCACCAATGAGCAGTTCTTC,CASDPGGRTNEQFF
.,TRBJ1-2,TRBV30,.,TGTGCCTGGACGACAGGAATTGGCTACACCTTC,CAWTTGIGYTF
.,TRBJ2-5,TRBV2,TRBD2,TGTGCCAGCAAGCGGGGGATCCAAGAGACCCAGTACTTC,CASKRGIQETQYF
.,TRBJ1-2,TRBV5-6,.,TGTGCCAGCAGCTTGGGCCTCGGGAGCTACACCTTC,CASSLGLGSYTF
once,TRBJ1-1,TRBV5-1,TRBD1,TGCGCCAGCGGCTCGGACAGGGCAGAGGGGACTGAAGCTTTCTTT,CASGSDRAEGTEAFF
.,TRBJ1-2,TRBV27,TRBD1,TGTGCCAGCAGTTTTGGCGGACAGGGGTATGGCTACACCTTC,CASSFGGQGYGYTF
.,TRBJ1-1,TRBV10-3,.,TGTGCCACGAGGGGACTTCTGAACACTGAAGCTTTCTTT,CATRGLLNTEAFF
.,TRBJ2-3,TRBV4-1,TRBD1,TGCGCCAGCAGCCCAGGGACAGGGGTAGCAGATACGCAGTATTTT,CASSPGTGVADTQYF
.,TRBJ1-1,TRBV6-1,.,TGTGCCAGCAGTGTGAACCGGTTGAACACTGAAGCTTTCTTT,CASSVNRLNTEAFF